The present T cell receptor beta chain was sequenced within a study of blood T cell repertoires in COVID-19 (dated by TCRdb to 2018 to 2021). Study-level background: Collaborator samples came from the United States, Italy and Spain and covered acute and convalescent phases of COVID-19. The material from the prospective study consisted of cDNA or gDNA derived from T cells, B-cell-depleted T cells, or PBMCs. Where HLA class I and class II types were available, the types were taken from metadata supplied by the sample provider, not from assay-based typing. The dataset comprised deeply sampled blood TCRbeta repertoires from subjects exposed to, actively infected with, or recovered from COVID-19. Sample metadata almost always included a de-identified subject ID, COVID-19 status, age in years and sex. The samples were drawn from the first 160 participants of the ongoing ImmuneRACE study and from more than 1,000 subjects provided by 6 global collaborators. The repertoires were made available in a free public database intended to serve as a resource for research on the immune response to SARS-CoV-2. Broad study findings and their caveats: Clinical and demographic metadata were provided uncurated, with the amount varying by source and participant.

Collaborating institutions collected whole blood in K2EDTA tubes following their own protocols. For TCRbeta analysis, collaborators shipped samples as frozen whole blood, isolated PBMCs, or DNA extracted from either of those sample types. As concerns this clone: Its antigen is still unknown. No much larger clone is present one base from it, and per-base qualities are unavailable.

TCRbeta CDR3 regions were amplified from genomic DNA using the immunoSEQ Assay, a bias-controlled multiplex PCR. In the paper's pipeline: Within the assay, amplification of reference gene primers was used to estimate how many nucleated cells each sample contained. To quantify the absolute abundance of each unique TCRbeta CDR3 rearrangement, sequence reads were collapsed and filtered. Productive Simpson clonality was computed per sample as the square root of Simpson's diversity index over productive rearrangements. TCRdb obtained this table from immuneACCESS and retained in-frame rearrangements with V and J assigned. These tables miss some clones; where compared with another copy, unresolved V genes account for less than half of the shortfall, and the remainder is unexplained. The DNA was the basis for D and trimming; V, J and clone size are from that table. This sample has more than 200,000 clones in its table, and over 80% of those were observed once. The top ten clonotypes cover 25% to 35% of the sample.

CDR1 LNHDA and CDR2 SQIVND are derived from the germline V gene (reference sequence). Clipping removes 2 bases from V and 4 bases from J, with 10 as the unmatched junction base count. Spanning cysteine to phenylalanine, the CDR3 consists of 17 amino acids. Just CDR3 DNA is preserved here, 51 bases in frame from base 1. The rearrangement combines TRBV19 with TRBJ1-5, with 8 middle bases fitting TRBD1. The sample was peripheral blood. The receptor was derived from a man aged 35 to 55 with acute or convalescent COVID-19. CDR3 protein: CASSIWAGQGGNQPQHF. The nucleotide sequence is given as TGTGCCAGTAGTATATGGGCCGGACAGGGAGGTAATCAGCCCCAGCATTTT.